This T cell receptor beta chain stems from a study of cytomegalovirus exposure and HLA in healthy donors. With 4 bases clipped from V and 0 bases from J, the junction kept 7 bases outside the gene matches. The CDR3 totals 15 residues. Per germline, CDR1 SGHRS and CDR2 YFSETQ. The repertoire was sequenced with immunoSEQ multiplex PCR; TCRdb's copy has only in-frame clones and lacks some. Of 200,000 or so clones in the sample, around four fifths were seen once. The TCR sequence derives from a man between 18 and 29 years old in good health and CMV-seropositive. Sequenced material: PBMCs. The genes are TRBV5-1 and TRBJ2-7; 7 bases line up with TRBD1. As DNA, the CDR3 is TGCGCCAGCAGCGAGGGACAGAGTTTCTCCTACGAGCAGTACTTC. Protein product: CASSEGQSFSYEQYF.